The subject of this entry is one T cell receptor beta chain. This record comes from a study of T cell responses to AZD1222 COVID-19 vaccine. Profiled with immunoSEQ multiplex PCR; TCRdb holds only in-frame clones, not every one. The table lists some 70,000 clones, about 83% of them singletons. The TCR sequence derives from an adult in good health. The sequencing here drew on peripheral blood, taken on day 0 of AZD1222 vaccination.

CDR3 coding DNA: TGTGCCAGCAGTGAACGACCTTACAATCAGCCCCAGCATTTT. Residues: CASSERPYNQPQHF. The rearrangement uses TRBV2 and TRBJ1-5, with D unresolved. V was cut by 2 bases and J by 3 bases, with 8 bases left in between. The CDR3 extends over 14 amino acids. Germline CDR1 and CDR2: SNHLY and FYNNEI. The complete variable domain, with remaining parts taken from reference TRBV2 and TRBJ1-5, reads EPEVTQTPSHQVTQMGQEVILRCVPISNHLYFYWYRQILGQKVEFLVSFYNNEISEKSEIFDDQFSVERPDGSNFTLKIRSTKLEDSAMYFCASSERPYNQPQHFGDGTRLSIL.